Listed here are 14 T cell receptor beta chains from one sample, sequenced in a study of OX40 agonist ivuxolimab in advanced cancers. Clones were sequenced by immunoSEQ multiplex PCR, and TCRdb holds only the in-frame ones, with some missing. The data contain approximately 74,000 clones, around 90% of them seen just once; the ten biggest clones take up about 5.9%. Sequencing used CD4+ or CD8+ T cells sorted from blood, obtained in a trial of the OX40 agonist ivuxolimab. These receptors originate from an adult with an advanced solid tumor such as melanoma, head and neck, liver or kidney cancer.

V usage is TRBV19 and J usage is TRBJ1-1; D gene ambiguous. The germline gives CDR1 LNHDA, CDR2 SQIVND (reference sequence). V was shortened by 5 bases and J by 1 base, with 14 bases between the two germline ends. CDR3 length equals 15 residues. The CDR3 here is CASSLLTRGNTEAFF. The CDR3 nucleotides read TGTGCCAGTAGTCTTTTAACCCGGGGGAACACTGAAGCTTTCTTT.

J is TRBJ1-1 and V is TRBV7-6; no clear D. V was clipped by 1 base and J by 7 bases, with 7 bases between them. Germline V gives CDR1 SGHVS, CDR2 FNYEAQ. This CDR3 contains 12 residues. The CDR3 loop is CASSLVSDEAFF. DNA for the CDR3: TGTGCCAGCAGCTTAGTCAGCGATGAAGCTTTCTTT.

The V gene is TRBV9, the J gene TRBJ1-5, with D unresolved. This CDR3 comprises 15 residues. CDR1 and CDR2 from the germline V gene are SGDLS and YYNGEE. V lost 0 bases to trimming and J lost 0 bases, with 7 bases between them. As DNA, the CDR3 is TGTGCCAGCAGCGTAGCCGGCTATAGCAATCAGCCCCAGCATTTT. It encodes CASSVAGYSNQPQHF.

V usage is TRBV30 and J usage is TRBJ2-7; D remains ambiguous. V was clipped by 0 bases and J by 5 bases, with 5 bases between them. This CDR3 contains 11 residues. CDR1 is GTSNPN and CDR2 is SVGIG in the germline V gene (reference sequence). The CDR3 coding sequence is TGTGCCTGGAGTGTAGTCAACGAGCAGTACTTC. Encoded protein: CAWSVVNEQYF.

There are a few counts of this clone. V usage is TRBV29-1 and J usage is TRBJ1-2; no clear D. This CDR3 has 11 residues. CDR1 SQVTM and CDR2 ANQGSEA come from the germline V gene. Trimming left V 1 base short and J 3 bases short, with 3 bases between. The CDR3 loop reads CSVEADYGYTF. CDR3 DNA: TGCAGCGTTGAAGCCGACTATGGCTACACCTTC.

The rearrangement joins TRBV6-5 to TRBJ2-5; TRBD1 agrees at 9 bases. The CDR3 covers 15 residues. After removal of 2 bases from V and 5 bases from J, the junction contained 6 bases not matched to a gene. Germline loops: CDR1 MNHEY, CDR2 SVGAGI. CDR3 amino acids: CASSYGDRVGETQYF. CDR3 nucleotide sequence: TGTGCCAGCAGTTACGGGGACAGGGTAGGGGAGACCCAGTACTTC.

This chain joins TRBV5-6 and TRBJ2-7; D is unresolved. Germline values: CDR1 SGHDT, CDR2 YYEEEE. V was trimmed by 0 bases and J by 3 bases, leaving 7 bases between them. This CDR3 spans 13 amino acids. CDR3 in amino acids: CASSLVSGYEQYF. CDR3 coding DNA: TGTGCCAGCAGCTTGGTTTCGGGCTACGAGCAGTACTTC.

The CDR3 sequence: CASSVEGRMNTEAFF. The CDR3 coding sequence is TGTGCCAGCAGCGTAGAGGGCAGGATGAACACTGAAGCTTTCTTT. The chain links TRBV9 to TRBJ1-1; no clear D gene. The V and J ends lost 0 bases and 0 bases respectively, with 9 bases between them. Germline V lookup: CDR1 SGDLS, CDR2 YYNGEE. The CDR3 totals 15 residues.

The chain uses TRBV19 and TRBJ1-5, with no clear D. CDR1 is LNHDA and CDR2 is SQIVND in the germline V gene (reference sequence). The ends were cut back, 5 bases at V and 0 bases at J, with 11 bases in the middle. The CDR3 totals 15 residues. Written as DNA, the CDR3 is TGTGCCAGTAGTGCGACGGCTTATAGCAATCAGCCCCAGCATTTT. This encodes CASSATAYSNQPQHF. Full variable domain (outside the CDR3, taken from reference TRBV19 and TRBJ1-5): DGGITQSPKYLFRKEGQNVTLSCEQNLNHDAMYWYRQDPGQGLRLIYYSQIVNDFQKGDIAEGYSVSREKKESFPLTVTSAQKNPTAFYLCASSATAYSNQPQHFGDGTRLSIL.

The rearrangement links TRBV4-1 to TRBJ2-3, with 14 bases that match TRBD2. V gave up 3 bases and J gave up 2 bases; unmatched junction bases: 7. This CDR3 region has 18 residues. Germline V CDR1 and CDR2: MGHRA, YSYEKL. The CDR3 sequence is CASSQRTSGGTHTDTQYF. The CDR3 nucleotides are TGCGCCAGCAGCCAGAGGACTAGCGGGGGGACACACACAGATACGCAGTATTTT.

This chain uses TRBV11-1 with TRBJ2-1; 13 bases match TRBD2. This CDR3 comprises 17 residues. Germline V gene lookup returns CDR1 SGHAT and CDR2 FQDESV (reference sequence). V shed 5 bases and J 4 bases; nucleotides not matched to a gene: 8. The CDR3: CASSPRGLAGRYNEQFF. Here the CDR3 DNA reads TGTGCCAGCAGCCCTAGGGGACTAGCGGGACGATACAATGAGCAGTTCTTC.

The rearrangement uses TRBV5-6 and TRBJ1-2; D not certain. The CDR3 sequence is 11 residues long. Looked up from germline, CDR1 is SGHDT and CDR2 is YYEEEE. Between the trimmed V and J ends, which lost 4 bases and 10 bases, there was a span of 11 bases. CDR3 coding DNA: TGTGCCAGCAGCATATCGGAGTCCTACACCTTC. Translating it yields CASSISESYTF.

This sequence joins TRBV9 and TRBJ2-1; 8 bases are shared with TRBD1. Germline CDR1 SGDLS, CDR2 YYNGEE. Trimming at V came to 3 bases and at J to 0 bases, leaving 5 bases not matched to a gene. CDR3 length equals 16 residues. The CDR3 bases are TGTGCCAGCAGCGACGGGACAGGCGGCTCCTACAATGAGCAGTTCTTC. It is translated as CASSDGTGGSYNEQFF.

This chain uses TRBV30 with TRBJ1-2; D call uncertain. V was shortened by 4 bases and J by 4 bases, with 22 bases between the two germline ends. Germline loops: CDR1 GTSNPN, CDR2 SVGIG (reference sequence). The CDR3 sequence is 16 residues long. CDR3 amino acids: CAWNSATDISFYGYTF. The CDR3, as DNA: TGTGCCTGGAATTCAGCTACGGATATTAGTTTCTATGGCTACACCTTC.